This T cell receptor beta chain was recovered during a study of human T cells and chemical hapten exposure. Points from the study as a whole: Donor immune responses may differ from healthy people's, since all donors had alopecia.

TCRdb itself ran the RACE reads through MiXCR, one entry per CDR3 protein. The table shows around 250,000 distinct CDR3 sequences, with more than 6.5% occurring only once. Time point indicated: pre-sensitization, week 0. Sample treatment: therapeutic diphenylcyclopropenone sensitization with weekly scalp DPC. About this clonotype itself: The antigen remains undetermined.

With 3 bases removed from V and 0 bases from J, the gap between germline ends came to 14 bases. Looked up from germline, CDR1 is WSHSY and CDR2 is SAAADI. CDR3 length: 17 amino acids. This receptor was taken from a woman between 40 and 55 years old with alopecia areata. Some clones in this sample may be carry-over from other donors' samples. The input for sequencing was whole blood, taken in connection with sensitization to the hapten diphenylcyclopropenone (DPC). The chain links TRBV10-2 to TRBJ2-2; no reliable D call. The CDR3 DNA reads TGCGCCAGCAGTGATAATTACGGCGGCACGAACACCGGGGAGCTGTTTTTT. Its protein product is CASSDNYGGTNTGELFF.